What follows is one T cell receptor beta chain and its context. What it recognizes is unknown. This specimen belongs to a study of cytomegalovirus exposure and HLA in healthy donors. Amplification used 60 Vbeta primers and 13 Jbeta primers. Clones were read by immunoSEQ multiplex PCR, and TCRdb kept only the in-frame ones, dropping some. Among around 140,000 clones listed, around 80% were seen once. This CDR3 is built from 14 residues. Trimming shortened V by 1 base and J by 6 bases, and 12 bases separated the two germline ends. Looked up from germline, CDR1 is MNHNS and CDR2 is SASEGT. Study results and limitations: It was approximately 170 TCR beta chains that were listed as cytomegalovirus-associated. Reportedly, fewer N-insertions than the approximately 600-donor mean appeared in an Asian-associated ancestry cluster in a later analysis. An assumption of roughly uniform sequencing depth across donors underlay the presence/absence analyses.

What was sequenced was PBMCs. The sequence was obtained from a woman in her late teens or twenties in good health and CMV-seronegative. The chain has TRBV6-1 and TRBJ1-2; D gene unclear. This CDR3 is CASSEVEGFDGYTF. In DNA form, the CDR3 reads TGTGCCAGCAGTGAAGTGGAGGGTTTCGATGGCTACACCTTC.